The 15 T cell receptor beta chains in this list originate from one sample, sequenced in a study of PD-1 blockade in classical Hodgkin lymphoma (dated by TCRdb to between 2020 and 2021). The library relied on the immunoSEQ multiplex PCR assay. Sourced from immuneACCESS, this table was stored by TCRdb with only in-frame sequences that have V and J called. A share of the clones is absent; for the studies checked, an unresolved V gene accounts for under half, and the remainder has no known explanation. The sample table holds some 150,000 clones, of which nearly 80% were seen once. The ten largest clones add up to 9.2% of the sample. In light of the paper, this sample's time point label describes: cycle 2 day 1 (C2D1) of nivolumab. Every trial patient had relapsed after autologous stem cell transplantation, and cohorts A, B and C differed in prior brentuximab vedotin exposure. Sample: peripheral blood mononuclear cells (PBMCs), taken before the second cycle of nivolumab. Source of these receptors: a human donor with classical Hodgkin lymphoma.

This sequence joins TRBV5-1 and TRBJ2-2, with D tentatively TRBD1 or TRBD2 (5 bases each). The CDR3 length is 15 residues. Germline V gene sequence: CDR1 SGHRS, CDR2 YFSETQ. The V and J ends lost 0 bases and 4 bases respectively, with 10 bases between them. DNA of the CDR3: TGCGCCAGCAGCTTGGGGCCTGGGGGCACCGGGGAGCTGTTTTTT. It is translated as CASSLGPGGTGELFF.

This chain joins TRBV7-3 and TRBJ2-3, with 7 bases matching TRBD2. The CDR3 is 16 amino acids. CDR1 is SGHTA and CDR2 is FQGTGA in the germline V gene. The V and J ends lost 1 base and 9 bases, in that order; junction bases with no gene match: 13. CDR3 nucleotides: TGTGCCAGCAGCTTAATGCCCCTAGCGGATCCTTCCACGCAGTATTTT. Translation gives CASSLMPLADPSTQYF.

CDR3 bases: TGCGCCAGCAGCTTAATGCCCACAGGAGCAAGCACAGATACGCAGTATTTT. Protein sequence: CASSLMPTGASTDTQYF. V gene TRBV5-1 combines with J gene TRBJ2-3; D perhaps matches TRBD1 (5 bases). CDR3 length: 17 amino acids. Trimming shortened V by 2 bases and J by 0 bases, and 16 bases separated the two germline ends. Germline V CDR1 and CDR2: SGHRS, YFSETQ.

V is TRBV6-5 and J is TRBJ2-7; D is uncertain. V lost 4 bases and J 3 bases, leaving 4 bases between the germline ends. The CDR3 spans 11 residues. CDR1 MNHEY and CDR2 SVGAGI come from the germline V gene. In nucleotides, the CDR3 is TGTGCCAGCAGTTCGATCTACGAGCAGTACTTC. Protein: CASSSIYEQYF.

This clone was counted a single time. This chain links TRBV10-3 with TRBJ2-1; no definite D call. V gave up 2 bases and J gave up 9 bases, with 14 bases separating them. The CDR3 is 14 residues long. Germline V CDR1 and CDR2: ENHRY, SYGVKD. CDR3 DNA sequence: TGTGCCATCAGTGAGGAAAGCTTAGCTACTGAGCAGTTCTTC. Translating it yields CAISEESLATEQFF.

This chain joins TRBV29-1 and TRBJ1-2; D is ambiguous. Trimming stripped 2 bases from V and 8 bases from J, with 9 bases between. The length of the CDR3 is 11 residues. Germline values: CDR1 SQVTM, CDR2 ANQGSEA. The CDR3 region is CSVERTSGYTF. The CDR3 nucleotides are TGCAGCGTTGAAAGGACGAGCGGCTACACCTTC.

The J gene is TRBJ2-7, the V gene TRBV6-5; 7 bases map to TRBD1. The CDR3 has 12 amino acids. Germline trimming cut 6 bases from V and 6 bases from J; bases unmatched to any gene: 5. Germline V CDR1 and CDR2: MNHEY, SVGAGI. CDR3 bases: TGTGCCAGCAGCAACTACAGGGGCGAGCAGTACTTC. It yields the protein CASSNYRGEQYF.

This rearrangement joins TRBV9 to TRBJ2-1; D gene unclear. The CDR3 runs 14 residues. V was clipped by 3 bases and J by 7 bases, with 14 bases between them. CDR1 and CDR2 (germline): SGDLS, YYNGEE. The CDR3 loop reads CASSAYRTPNEQFF. In DNA form, the CDR3 reads TGTGCCAGCAGCGCGTACCGGACGCCAAATGAGCAGTTCTTC.

This chain uses TRBV6-5 with TRBJ2-1, with D possibly TRBD2 on 6 matching bases. This CDR3 is built from 14 residues. Germline CDR1 MNHEY, CDR2 SVGAGI. Between the trimmed V and J ends, which lost 0 bases and 10 bases, there was a span of 13 bases. In nucleotides, the CDR3 is TGTGCCAGCAGTTACTCCGCGGGAAGCGGCGAGCAGTTCTTC. Its protein is CASSYSAGSGEQFF.

This clone was picked up a small number of times. The chain links TRBV2 to TRBJ1-2; D uncertain. V gave up 2 bases and J gave up 0 bases, with 7 bases separating them. This CDR3 contains 14 residues. Germline V gene data show CDR1 as SNHLY and CDR2 as FYNNEI. This CDR3 reads CASSENRANYGYTF. The CDR3 DNA is TGTGCCAGCAGTGAAAACCGAGCTAACTATGGCTACACCTTC.

V usage is TRBV9 and J usage is TRBJ2-2; D is unresolved. Per germline, CDR1 SGDLS and CDR2 YYNGEE. Trimming pared 3 bases from V and 7 bases from J, leaving 7 bases between. The CDR3 runs 12 residues. The CDR3 DNA sequence: TGTGCCAGCAGCGGGACCGTCGGGGAGCTGTTTTTT. Translating it yields CASSGTVGELFF.

The CDR3 loop is CASSPKGRAGYNEQFF. CDR3 nucleotide sequence: TGCGCCAGCAGCCCCAAGGGGCGAGCTGGATACAATGAGCAGTTCTTC. The J gene is TRBJ2-1, the V gene TRBV4-3; the D gene is possibly TRBD1 (5 bases). The CDR3 sequence is 16 residues long. The ends were cut back, 4 bases at V and 4 bases at J, with 17 bases in the middle. The germline CDR1 and CDR2 sequences are LGHNA and YSLEER.

The chain couples TRBV4-3 to TRBJ1-6; D unresolved. V was cut by 0 bases and J by 4 bases, with 7 bases left in between. CDR1 and CDR2 from the germline V gene are LGHNA and YSLEER. This CDR3 region has 15 residues. The CDR3 is CASSQEPPYNSPLHF. DNA for the CDR3: TGCGCCAGCAGCCAAGAACCACCATATAATTCACCCCTCCACTTT.

The rearrangement links TRBV7-9 to TRBJ1-2, with 7 positions matching TRBD1. Germline V CDR1 and CDR2: SEHNR, FQNEAQ (reference sequence). J was trimmed by 1 base and V by 7 bases; bases with no gene match: 12. The CDR3 has 16 residues. CDR3 bases: TGTGCCAGCAACGCTGAACAGGGGATTTTTAACTATGGCTACACCTTC. This sequence encodes CASNAEQGIFNYGYTF. The full variable domain, its missing parts supplied by reference TRBV7-9 and TRBJ1-2, is DTGVSQNPRHKITKRGQNVTFRCDPISEHNRLYWYRQTLGQGPEFLTYFQNEAQLEKSRLLSDRFSAERPKGSFSTLEIQRTEQGDSAMYLCASNAEQGIFNYGYTFGSGTRLTVV.

V usage is TRBV15 and J usage is TRBJ2-2, with 9 bases aligning to TRBD1. The trim removed 6 bases at V and 4 bases at J, leaving 9 bases unmatched. The CDR3 is 16 residues long. In germline, CDR1 is LNHNV, CDR2 YYDKDF (reference sequence). The CDR3 reads CATRNPGTGSTGELFF. CDR3 bases: TGTGCCACCAGGAACCCCGGGACAGGGAGCACCGGGGAGCTGTTTTTT. Supplemented by reference TRBV15 and TRBJ2-2, the full variable domain reads DAMVIQNPRYQVTQFGKPVTLSCSQTLNHNVMYWYQQKSSQAPKLLFHYYDKDFNNEADTPDNFQSRRPNTSFCFLDIRSPGLGDTAMYLCATRNPGTGSTGELFFGEGSRLTVL.